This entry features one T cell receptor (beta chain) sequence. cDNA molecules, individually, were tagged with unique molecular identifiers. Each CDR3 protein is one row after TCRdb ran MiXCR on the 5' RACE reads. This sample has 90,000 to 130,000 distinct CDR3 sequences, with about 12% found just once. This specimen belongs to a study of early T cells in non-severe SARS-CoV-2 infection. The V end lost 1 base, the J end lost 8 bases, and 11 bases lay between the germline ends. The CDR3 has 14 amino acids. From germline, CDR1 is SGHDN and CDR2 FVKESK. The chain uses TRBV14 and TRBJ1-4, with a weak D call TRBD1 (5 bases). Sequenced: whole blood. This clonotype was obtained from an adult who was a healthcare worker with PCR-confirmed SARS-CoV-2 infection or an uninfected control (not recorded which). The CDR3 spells CASSQAGFGEKLFF. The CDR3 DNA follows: TGTGCCAGCAGCCAAGCAGGGTTCGGGGAAAAACTGTTTTTT.